These 23 T cell receptor beta chains share one sample of origin, sequenced in a study of T cell responses to AZD1222 COVID-19 vaccine (dated by TCRdb to the early 2020s). Library construction relied on the immunoSEQ multiplex PCR assay. Imported from immuneACCESS, the table was reduced by TCRdb to in-frame sequences with V and J called. These copies leave out some clones; in studies compared against another copy, an unresolved V gene accounts for under half, and the cause of the remainder is not known. This sample comprises just over 150,000 clones, 90% of them detected only once. The leading ten clones occupy around 1.9% of the sample. Reading the label with the study, this specimen's time point is: baseline before first vaccination. Sequences were derived from peripheral blood, sampled on day 0 of AZD1222 vaccination. The receptors were gathered from an adult in good health.

This rearrangement joins TRBV7-8 to TRBJ1-1; no reliable D call. V was shortened by 5 bases and J by 7 bases, with 8 bases between the two germline ends. The CDR3 is made up of 11 amino acids. Germline CDR1 reads SGHVS; CDR2 reads FQNEAQ. The CDR3 DNA is TGTGCCAGCAGCCTCTATAATGAAGCTTTCTTT. This gives the protein CASSLYNEAFF.

CDR3 nucleotides: TGTGCCAGCAGTACCTTGACCAAGGCGGGCTATGGCTACACCTTC. Protein product: CASSTLTKAGYGYTF. V is TRBV27 and J is TRBJ1-2; D gene unclear. The CDR3 runs to 15 residues. Per germline, CDR1 MNHEY and CDR2 SMNVEV (reference sequence). The V gene lost 5 bases and the J gene lost 4 bases, with 17 bases spanning the gap.

This chain joins TRBV30 and TRBJ2-3, with D hard to call. The germline gives CDR1 GTSNPN, CDR2 SVGIG (reference sequence). The CDR3 sequence is 15 residues long. With 1 base removed from V and 8 bases from J, the gap between germline ends came to 19 bases. For the CDR3, the DNA is TGTGCCTGGAGTGCCCCAGCGTCGGATCGAGTTACGCAGTATTTT. It yields the protein CAWSAPASDRVTQYF.

The chain carries TRBV24-1 and TRBJ2-1, with 9 bases fitting TRBD1. The J segment lost 7 bases and the V segment lost 4 bases, leaving 7 bases of the junction unmatched. This CDR3 has 15 residues. Per the germline V gene, CDR1 is KGHDR and CDR2 is SFDVKD. The CDR3, as DNA: TGTGCCACCAGTGAAGCCGGGACAGGGATGAATGAGCAGTTCTTC. Protein sequence: CATSEAGTGMNEQFF.

The chain is built from TRBV5-1 and TRBJ2-1; 11 bases align to TRBD2. The CDR3 length is 14 residues. Germline values: CDR1 SGHRS, CDR2 YFSETQ. V shed 4 bases, J shed 13 bases, and the junction held 10 bases outside the gene matches. The CDR3 DNA reads as TGCGCCAGCAGCCCGGAACTAGCGGGAGAAGATCAGTTCTTC. This encodes CASSPELAGEDQFF. Variable domain in full (rest from reference TRBV5-1 and TRBJ2-1): KAGVTQTPRYLIKTRGQQVTLSCSPISGHRSVSWYQQTPGQGLQFLFEYFSETQRNKGNFPGRFSGRQFSNSRSEMNVSTLELGDSALYLCASSPELAGEDQFFGPGTRLTVL.

The chain combines TRBV19 with TRBJ1-1; D unclear. Germline CDR1 and CDR2: LNHDA and SQIVND (reference sequence). V shed 7 bases and J shed 4 bases, with 13 bases lying between them. This CDR3 is built from 13 residues. This CDR3 reads CASKLLGSTEAFF. The CDR3 DNA follows: TGTGCCAGTAAACTTCTTGGGAGCACTGAAGCTTTCTTT.

The chain recombines TRBV5-5 with TRBJ1-2, with 7 bases matching TRBD1. Per the germline V gene, CDR1 is SGHKS and CDR2 is YYEKEE (reference sequence). V gave up 5 bases and J gave up 4 bases; unmatched junction bases: 11. The CDR3 consists of 15 residues. CDR3 region: CASSPYPEGAYGYTF. The CDR3 DNA sequence: TGTGCCAGCAGTCCGTACCCGGAGGGGGCCTATGGCTACACCTTC.

This clone was counted a single time. This chain connects TRBV28 to TRBJ2-3, with D tentatively TRBD1 or TRBD2 (5 bases each). Looked up from germline, CDR1 is MDHEN and CDR2 is SYDVKM. CDR3 size: 11 residues. Trimming took 5 bases from V and 9 from J, leaving 9 bases between them. The CDR3 DNA follows: TGTGCCAGCAGTGGGACCATCACGCAGTATTTT. Amino acid sequence: CASSGTITQYF.

Comment on this clone: The junction and the germline gene differ at one end; a read error may be behind it. This rearrangement joins TRBV10-3 to TRBJ1-2, with D unresolved. Germline loops: CDR1 ENHRY, CDR2 SYGVKD. The CDR3 totals 12 residues. CDR3 bases: TGTGCCATCAGTGATTGGGGTCAGGCCTTTGCCTTC. Protein: CAISDWGQAFAF.

The genes are TRBV5-1 and TRBJ1-1; 7 bases fit TRBD1. The germline V gene encodes CDR1 SGHRS and CDR2 YFSETQ. Germline trimming cut 0 bases from V and 3 bases from J; bases unmatched to any gene: 5. The CDR3 runs to 15 residues. Written as DNA, the CDR3 is TGCGCCAGCAGCTTGGTAGGGGGCGATTACACTGAAGCTTTCTTT. Protein product: CASSLVGGDYTEAFF.

This chain uses TRBV4-3 with TRBJ2-7, with TRBD1 matching over 8 bases. V gave up 4 bases and J gave up 3 bases; unmatched junction bases: 5. Germline loops: CDR1 LGHNA, CDR2 YSLEER. The CDR3 spans 14 residues. For the CDR3, the DNA is TGCGCCAGCAGCCGAAGACAGGGGTTCTACGAGCAGTACTTC. This gives the protein CASSRRQGFYEQYF.

The CDR3 here is CASSLGGNTYEQYF. The CDR3 region has the DNA TGTGCCAGCAGTTTAGGCGGAAATACCTACGAGCAGTACTTC. The genes are TRBV27 and TRBJ2-7; D gene unclear. This CDR3 is built from 14 residues. Trimming removed 2 bases at V and 2 bases at J, with 10 bases between. Germline values: CDR1 MNHEY, CDR2 SMNVEV (reference sequence).

The chain links TRBV2 to TRBJ2-5; D unresolved. The CDR3 consists of 11 residues. CDR1 and CDR2 (germline): SNHLY, FYNNEI. V lost 7 bases and J lost 6, with 9 bases in between. This CDR3 is CASTYVQTQYF. CDR3 coding DNA: TGTGCCAGCACGTATGTCCAGACCCAGTACTTC.

V is TRBV6-5 and J is TRBJ2-3; 7 bases are a match to TRBD2. Per the germline V gene, CDR1 is MNHEY and CDR2 is SVGAGI. The J segment lost 6 bases and the V segment lost 0 bases, leaving 6 bases of the junction unmatched. This CDR3 comprises 15 residues. CDR3: CASSYSQRDWDTQYF. The CDR3 coding sequence is TGTGCCAGCAGTTACTCCCAGCGGGACTGGGATACGCAGTATTTT.

As concerns this clone: Germline is not matched at one junction end, which may reflect a read error. The chain combines TRBV2 with TRBJ2-7; possible D gene TRBD2, 6 bases. Looked up from germline, CDR1 is SNHLY and CDR2 is FYNNEI. The length of the CDR3 is 12 residues. The chain's CDR3 is CASRRDSDEQYF. The CDR3 nucleotides read TGTGCCAGCAGGAGGGACTCCGACGAGCAGTACTTC.

The CDR3 is CASSRTGTRSDEQFF. In nucleotides, the CDR3 is TGCGCCAGCAGCCGAACCGGGACCCGCAGTGATGAGCAGTTCTTC. The gene calls are TRBV4-1 and TRBJ2-1; D tentatively fits TRBD1 or TRBD2 (5 bases each). In germline, CDR1 is MGHRA, CDR2 YSYEKL. The CDR3 is 15 residues long. Trimming left V 4 bases short and J 8 bases short, with 18 bases between.

This clone was seen a few times. The chain is built from TRBV6-4 and TRBJ2-5; 14 bases line up with TRBD2. Germline-derived CDR1 and CDR2 are MRHNA and SNTAGT. V dropped 3 bases and J dropped 4; count of bases not matched to a gene: 1. The CDR3 is 15 amino acids. The CDR3 sequence is CASSEGLAGVETQYF. CDR3 nucleotide sequence: TGTGCCAGCAGTGAGGGACTAGCGGGAGTAGAGACCCAGTACTTC.

This clone was found a few times. The V call is TRBV19, the J call TRBJ1-5; TRBD1 might be the D (6 bases). Germline loops: CDR1 LNHDA, CDR2 SQIVND (reference sequence). V was pared by 3 bases and J by 5 bases, with 17 bases between. This CDR3 is 16 amino acids long. The CDR3 spells CASSIGWGPSYQPQHF. The CDR3 nucleotides are TGTGCCAGTAGTATTGGCTGGGGGCCAAGCTATCAGCCCCAGCATTTT. Full variable domain (rest looked up from reference TRBV19 and TRBJ1-5): DGGITQSPKYLFRKEGQNVTLSCEQNLNHDAMYWYRQDPGQGLRLIYYSQIVNDFQKGDIAEGYSVSREKKESFPLTVTSAQKNPTAFYLCASSIGWGPSYQPQHFGDGTRLSIL.

About this clone itself: The sample carries other DNA sequences with the same CDR3. This chain uses TRBV20-1 with TRBJ2-1; D not certain. Between the trimmed V and J ends, which lost 3 bases and 8 bases, there was a span of 8 bases. Germline-derived CDR1 and CDR2 are DFQATT and SNEGSKA (reference sequence). The CDR3 has 11 residues. The CDR3 region has the DNA TGCAGTGCTAGCGACCGCGATGAGCAGTTCTTC. Protein: CSASDRDEQFF.

In this sample, this clone turned up once. This same CDR3 is encoded by further DNA sequences in the sample. CDR3 sequence reads: CASSLAGGSNQPQHF. In DNA, the CDR3 is TGCGCCAGCAGCTTGGCAGGGGGCAGCAATCAGCCCCAGCATTTT. This chain links TRBV5-1 with TRBJ1-5, with TRBD1 matching 8 bases. Trimming removed 0 bases from V and 1 base from J; junction bases left unmatched: 0. CDR1 and CDR2 (germline): SGHRS, YFSETQ. This CDR3 is built from 15 residues.

The CDR3 loop is CASSSPKGGLFTGELFF. The DNA for the CDR3 is TGCGCCAGCAGCTCCCCTAAAGGGGGCCTATTCACCGGGGAGCTGTTTTTT. This chain connects TRBV5-1 to TRBJ2-2; 7 bases map to TRBD1. Germline V CDR1 and CDR2: SGHRS, YFSETQ. There are 17 residues in the CDR3. V lost 3 bases and J lost 4; bases outside the gene matches: 12. Full variable domain (rest looked up from reference TRBV5-1 and TRBJ2-2): KAGVTQTPRYLIKTRGQQVTLSCSPISGHRSVSWYQQTPGQGLQFLFEYFSETQRNKGNFPGRFSGRQFSNSRSEMNVSTLELGDSALYLCASSSPKGGLFTGELFFGEGSRLTVL.

The chain couples TRBV28 to TRBJ2-1; D might be TRBD2 (6 bases). Germline V gives CDR1 MDHEN, CDR2 SYDVKM. Trimming pared 2 bases from V and 8 bases from J, leaving 13 bases between. This CDR3 is 14 amino acids long. The CDR3 protein is CASSLGGINDEQFF. CDR3 nucleotide sequence: TGTGCCAGCAGTTTAGGGGGGATAAACGATGAGCAGTTCTTC.

This chain links TRBV27 with TRBJ1-6; D is undetermined. V was pared by 6 bases and J by 4 bases, with 7 bases between. The CDR3 contains 13 residues. Germline V gives CDR1 MNHEY, CDR2 SMNVEV (reference sequence). The CDR3 region has the DNA TGTGCCAGCAGCCCAAGTTATAATTCACCCCTCCACTTT. This sequence encodes CASSPSYNSPLHF.